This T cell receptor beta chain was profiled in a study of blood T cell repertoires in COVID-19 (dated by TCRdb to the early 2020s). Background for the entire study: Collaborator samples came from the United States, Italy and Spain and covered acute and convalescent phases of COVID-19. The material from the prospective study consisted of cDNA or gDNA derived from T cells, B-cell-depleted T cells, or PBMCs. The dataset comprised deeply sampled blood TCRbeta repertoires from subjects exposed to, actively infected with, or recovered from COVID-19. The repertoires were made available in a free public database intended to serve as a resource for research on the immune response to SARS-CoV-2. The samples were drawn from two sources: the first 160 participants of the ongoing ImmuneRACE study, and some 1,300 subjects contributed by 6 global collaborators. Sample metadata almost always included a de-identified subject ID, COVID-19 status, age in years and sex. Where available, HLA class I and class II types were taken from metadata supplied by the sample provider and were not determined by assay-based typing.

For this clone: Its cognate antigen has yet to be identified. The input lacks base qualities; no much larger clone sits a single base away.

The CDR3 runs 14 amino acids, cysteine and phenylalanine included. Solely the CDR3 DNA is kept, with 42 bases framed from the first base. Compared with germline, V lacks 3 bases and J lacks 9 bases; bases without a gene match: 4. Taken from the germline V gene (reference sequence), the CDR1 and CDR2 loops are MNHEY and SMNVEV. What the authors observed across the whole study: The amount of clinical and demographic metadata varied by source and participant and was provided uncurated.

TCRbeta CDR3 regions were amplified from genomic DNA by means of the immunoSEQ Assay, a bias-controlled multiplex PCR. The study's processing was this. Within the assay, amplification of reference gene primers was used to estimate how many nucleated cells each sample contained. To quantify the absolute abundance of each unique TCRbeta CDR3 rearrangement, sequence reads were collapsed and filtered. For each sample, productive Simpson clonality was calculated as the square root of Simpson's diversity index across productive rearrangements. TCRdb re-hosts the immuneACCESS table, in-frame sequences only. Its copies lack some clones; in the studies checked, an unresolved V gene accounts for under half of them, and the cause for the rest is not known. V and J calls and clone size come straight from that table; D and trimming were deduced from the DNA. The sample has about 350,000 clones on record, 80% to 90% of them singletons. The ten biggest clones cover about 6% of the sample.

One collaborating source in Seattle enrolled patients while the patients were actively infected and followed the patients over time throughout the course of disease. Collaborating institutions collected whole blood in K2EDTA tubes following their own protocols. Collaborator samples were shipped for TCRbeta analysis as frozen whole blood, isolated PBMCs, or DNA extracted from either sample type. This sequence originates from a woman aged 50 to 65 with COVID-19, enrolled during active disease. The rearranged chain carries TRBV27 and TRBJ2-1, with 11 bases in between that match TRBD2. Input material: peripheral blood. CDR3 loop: CASSFGLAGTEQFF. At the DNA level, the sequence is TGTGCCAGCAGTTTCGGACTAGCGGGTACTGAGCAGTTCTTC.